The sequence of this TCR beta chain was determined in a study of human T cells and chemical hapten exposure. Whole-study findings and limits: The donor cohort had alopecia, so its immune response may not match that of healthy people.

In TCRdb, the RACE reads were re-called with MiXCR into one record per CDR3 protein. The sample has some 77,000 distinct CDR3 sequences, approximately 10% seen once. Time point here: patch test 1, 2 weeks after DPC sensitization. Treatment defined: therapeutic diphenylcyclopropenone sensitization with weekly scalp DPC. This clonotype was seen only a few times. Its antigen remains unidentified. The TCR was taken from a woman aged 45 to 65 with alopecia areata. Some clones in this sample may be carry-over from other donors' samples. The sample was whole blood, taken in connection with sensitization to the hapten diphenylcyclopropenone (DPC).

CDR3 DNA: TGCGCCAGCAGCGGACTAGCGGGAGGAGCAGATACGCAGTATTTT. Residues: CASSGLAGGADTQYF. The chain couples TRBV10-1 to TRBJ2-3, with TRBD2 matching 14 bases. CDR1 and CDR2 from the germline V gene are WNHNN and SYGVQD (reference sequence). J gave up 4 bases and V 6 bases, and 3 bases lay outside the gene matches. The CDR3 is made up of 15 amino acids.